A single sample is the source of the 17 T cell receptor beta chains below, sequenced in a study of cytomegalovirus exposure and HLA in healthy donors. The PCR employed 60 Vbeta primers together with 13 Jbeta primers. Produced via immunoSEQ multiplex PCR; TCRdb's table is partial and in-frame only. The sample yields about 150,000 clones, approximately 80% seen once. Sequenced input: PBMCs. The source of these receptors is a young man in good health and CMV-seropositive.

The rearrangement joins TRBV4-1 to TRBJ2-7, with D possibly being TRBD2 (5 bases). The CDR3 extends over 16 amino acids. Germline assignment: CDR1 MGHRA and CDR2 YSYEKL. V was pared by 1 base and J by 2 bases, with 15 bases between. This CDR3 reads CASSQGGGGAAYEQYF. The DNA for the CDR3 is TGCGCCAGCAGCCAAGGAGGCGGCGGAGCGGCCTACGAGCAGTACTTC.

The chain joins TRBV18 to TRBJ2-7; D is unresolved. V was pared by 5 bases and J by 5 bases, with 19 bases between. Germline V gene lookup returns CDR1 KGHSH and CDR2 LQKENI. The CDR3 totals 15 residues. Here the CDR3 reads CASSSSDRGAHEQYF. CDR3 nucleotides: TGTGCCAGCTCATCCAGCGACCGCGGTGCCCACGAGCAGTACTTC. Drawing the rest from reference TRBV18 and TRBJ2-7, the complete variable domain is NAGVMQNPRHLVRRRGQEARLRCSPMKGHSHVYWYRQLPEEGLKFMVYLQKENIIDESGMPKERFSAEFPKEGPSILRIQQVVRGDSAAYFCASSSSDRGAHEQYFGPGTRLTVT.

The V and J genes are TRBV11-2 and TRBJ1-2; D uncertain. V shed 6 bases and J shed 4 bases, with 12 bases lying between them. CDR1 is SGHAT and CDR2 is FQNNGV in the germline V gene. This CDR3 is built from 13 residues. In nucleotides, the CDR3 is TGTGCCAGCAGTATTACCGCGGCCTATGGCTACACCTTC. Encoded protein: CASSITAAYGYTF.

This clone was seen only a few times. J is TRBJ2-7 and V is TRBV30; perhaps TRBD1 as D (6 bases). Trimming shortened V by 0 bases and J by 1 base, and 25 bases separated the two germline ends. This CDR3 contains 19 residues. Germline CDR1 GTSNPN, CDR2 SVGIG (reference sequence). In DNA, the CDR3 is TGTGCCTGGAGTGTACGAGTAGGGATGGGCAGGGGCCGTTCCTACGAGCAGTACTTC. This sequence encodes CAWSVRVGMGRGRSYEQYF. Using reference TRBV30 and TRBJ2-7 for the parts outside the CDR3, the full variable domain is SQTIHQWPATLVQPVGSPLSLECTVEGTSNPNLYWYRQAAGRGLQLLFYSVGIGQISSEVPQNLSASRPQDRQFILSSKKLLLSDSGFYLCAWSVRVGMGRGRSYEQYFGPGTRLTVT.

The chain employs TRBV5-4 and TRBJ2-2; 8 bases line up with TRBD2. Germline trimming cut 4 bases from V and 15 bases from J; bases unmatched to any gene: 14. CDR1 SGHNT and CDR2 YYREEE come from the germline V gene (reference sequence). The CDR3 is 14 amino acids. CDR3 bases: TGTGCCAGCAGCCCGGCGTCGACTAGCGCGAGGGTGTTTTTT. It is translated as CASSPASTSARVFF.

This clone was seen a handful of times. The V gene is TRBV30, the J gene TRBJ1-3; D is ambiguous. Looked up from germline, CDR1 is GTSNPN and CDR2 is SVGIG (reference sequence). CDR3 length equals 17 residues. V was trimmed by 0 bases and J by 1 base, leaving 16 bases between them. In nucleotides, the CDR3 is TGTGCCTGGAGTGTAAGTTTCATGGGCACGTCTGGAAACACCATATATTTT. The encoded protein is CAWSVSFMGTSGNTIYF.

This CDR3 reads CASSEGQEGNTEAFF. DNA for the CDR3: TGCGCCAGCAGTGAGGGACAGGAGGGGAACACTGAAGCTTTCTTT. This chain links TRBV10-1 with TRBJ1-1; 7 bases agree with TRBD1. The V and J ends lost 2 bases and 1 base, in that order; junction bases with no gene match: 4. CDR3 length: 15 residues. Germline V gene sequence: CDR1 WNHNN, CDR2 SYGVQD (reference sequence).

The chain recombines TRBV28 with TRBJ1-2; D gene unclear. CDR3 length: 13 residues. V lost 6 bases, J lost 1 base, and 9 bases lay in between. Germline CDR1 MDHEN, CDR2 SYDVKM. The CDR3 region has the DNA TGTGCCAGCAGCTACGGTAATAACTATGGCTACACCTTC. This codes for CASSYGNNYGYTF.

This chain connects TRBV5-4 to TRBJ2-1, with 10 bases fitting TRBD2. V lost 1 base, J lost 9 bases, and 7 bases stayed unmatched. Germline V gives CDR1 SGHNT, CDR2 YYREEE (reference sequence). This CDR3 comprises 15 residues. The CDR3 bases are TGTGCCAGCAGCTTGTCTAGCGGGGGTCTCAGTGAGCAGTTCTTC. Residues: CASSLSSGGLSEQFF.

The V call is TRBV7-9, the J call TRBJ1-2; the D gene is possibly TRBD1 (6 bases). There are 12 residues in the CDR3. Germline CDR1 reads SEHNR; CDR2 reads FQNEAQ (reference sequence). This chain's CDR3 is CAEDSSNYGYTF. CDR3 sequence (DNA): TGTGCTGAGGACAGTTCTAACTATGGCTACACCTTC.

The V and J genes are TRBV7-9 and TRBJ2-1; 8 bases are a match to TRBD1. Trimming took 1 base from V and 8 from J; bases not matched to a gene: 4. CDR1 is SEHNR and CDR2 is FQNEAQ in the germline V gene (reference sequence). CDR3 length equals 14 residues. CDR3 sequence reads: CASSLVSGGDEQFF. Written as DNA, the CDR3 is TGTGCCAGCAGCTTAGTGTCAGGGGGCGATGAGCAGTTCTTC.

The CDR3 nucleotides are TGTGCCAGCAGTGGGACCAGGGAATCTACGCAGTATTTT. It codes for CASSGTRESTQYF. The chain links TRBV2 to TRBJ2-3, with a weak D call TRBD1 (5 bases). Germline-derived CDR1 and CDR2 are SNHLY and FYNNEI. This CDR3 contains 13 residues. Trimming took 4 bases from V and 8 from J, leaving 13 bases between them.

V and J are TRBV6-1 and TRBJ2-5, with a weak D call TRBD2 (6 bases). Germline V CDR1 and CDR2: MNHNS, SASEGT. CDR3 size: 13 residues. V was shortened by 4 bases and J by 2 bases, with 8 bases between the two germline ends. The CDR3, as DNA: TGTGCCAGCAGTGCTAGCGTTCAAGAGACCCAGTACTTC. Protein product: CASSASVQETQYF.

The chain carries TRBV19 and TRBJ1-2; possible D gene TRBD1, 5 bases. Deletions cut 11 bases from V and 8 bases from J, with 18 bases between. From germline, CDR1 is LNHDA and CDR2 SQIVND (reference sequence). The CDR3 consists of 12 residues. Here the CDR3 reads CASQGGGLGYTF. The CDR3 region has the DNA TGTGCCTCCCAGGGCGGGGGTTTAGGCTACACCTTC. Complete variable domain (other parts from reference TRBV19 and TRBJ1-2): DGGITQSPKYLFRKEGQNVTLSCEQNLNHDAMYWYRQDPGQGLRLIYYSQIVNDFQKGDIAEGYSVSREKKESFPLTVTSAQKNPTAFYLCASQGGGLGYTFGSGTRLTVV.

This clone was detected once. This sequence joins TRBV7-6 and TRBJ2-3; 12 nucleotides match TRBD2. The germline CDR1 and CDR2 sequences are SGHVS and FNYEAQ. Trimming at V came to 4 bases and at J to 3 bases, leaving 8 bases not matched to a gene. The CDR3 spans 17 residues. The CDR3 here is CASSYLAGGPGTDTQYF. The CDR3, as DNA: TGTGCCAGCAGCTATCTAGCGGGGGGGCCGGGAACAGATACGCAGTATTTT.

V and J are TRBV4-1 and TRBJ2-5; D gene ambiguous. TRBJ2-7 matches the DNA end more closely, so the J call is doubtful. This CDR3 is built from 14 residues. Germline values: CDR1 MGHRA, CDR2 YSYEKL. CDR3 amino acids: CASSQGGKSYEQYF. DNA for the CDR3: TGCGCCAGCAGCCAAGGAGGAAAAAGCTACGAGCAGTACTTC.

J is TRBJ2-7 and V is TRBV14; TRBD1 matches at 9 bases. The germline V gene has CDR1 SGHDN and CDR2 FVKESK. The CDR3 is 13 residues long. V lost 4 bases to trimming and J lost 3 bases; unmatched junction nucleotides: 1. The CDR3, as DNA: TGTGCCAGCAGCCCGGGACAGGGCTACGAGCAGTACTTC. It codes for CASSPGQGYEQYF.